A single sample is the source of the 2 T cell receptor beta chains below, sequenced in a study of blood T cell repertoires in COVID-19. Sequencing was performed with immunoSEQ multiplex PCR; in TCRdb, only in-frame clones are kept and a portion is missing. Among fewer than 400,000 clones listed, 80% to 90% were seen once. Sample: PBMCs or T cells enriched from blood (not recorded which). These receptors came from a man aged 30-40 years who had recovered from COVID-19.

The chain links TRBV7-8 to TRBJ2-7, with D unclear. The CDR3 is 15 amino acids. The germline V gene has CDR1 SGHVS and CDR2 FQNEAQ. V was clipped by 4 bases and J by 6 bases, with 19 bases between them. CDR3 residues: CASSSAPISLSEQYF. In DNA form, the CDR3 reads TGTGCCAGCAGCTCCGCACCTATCTCCCTCTCCGAGCAGTACTTC.

The rearrangement links TRBV6-5 to TRBJ2-7, with 8 bases matching TRBD1. The CDR3 is 13 amino acids. V was pared by 5 bases and J by 5 bases, with 5 bases of the junction left unmatched. Germline V gene lookup returns CDR1 MNHEY and CDR2 SVGAGI. CDR3 nucleotide sequence: TGTGCCAGCAGTAGTGACAGGGGCGACGAGCAGTACTTC. This gives the protein CASSSDRGDEQYF.